Listed below are T cell receptor beta chains from one sample, sequenced in a study of CD8+ T cells in alopecia areata. Libraries were prepared by immunoSEQ multiplex PCR; TCRdb keeps only in-frame clonotypes and omits some of them. The table has around 160,000 clones, more than 40% seen once. Sequencing was done on a sample of CD4+ T cells sorted from blood. Source of these receptors: a human donor with alopecia areata. CDR3s include the opening cysteine and the closing phenylalanine or tryptophan. Each record gives: clone size, D gene, V gene, J gene, CDR3 DNA, CDR3 protein. D genes are given only for firm matches. Part of the rows lack a size; the others show once, few, many or a class for expanded clones.

clone_size: few; d_call: NA; v_call: TRBV29-1; j_call: TRBJ1-1; cdr3_nt: TGCAGCGTTGAAGTTCGGGGTAGGGACACTGAAGCTTTCTTT; cdr3_aa: CSVEVRGRDTEAFF
clone_size: NA; d_call: TRBD1; v_call: TRBV10-3; j_call: TRBJ2-5; cdr3_nt: TGTGCCATCGCCGACAGGGCACAAGAGACCCAGTACTTC; cdr3_aa: CAIADRAQETQYF
clone_size: NA; d_call: NA; v_call: TRBV9; j_call: TRBJ2-5; cdr3_nt: TGTGCCAGCAGCGTAGATATACTCGGGGCGACCCAGTACTTC; cdr3_aa: CASSVDILGATQYF
clone_size: NA; d_call: NA; v_call: TRBV25-1; j_call: TRBJ1-1; cdr3_nt: TGTGCCAGCAGTGAATGGGGTCAGGGGAACACTGAAGCTTTCTTT; cdr3_aa: CASSEWGQGNTEAFF
clone_size: NA; d_call: NA; v_call: TRBV11-2; j_call: TRBJ2-1; cdr3_nt: TGTGCCAGCAAAACGAGGGTGGGCTCAGCCAATGAGCAGTTCTTC; cdr3_aa: CASKTRVGSANEQFF
clone_size: NA; d_call: TRBD2; v_call: TRBV7-9; j_call: TRBJ2-1; cdr3_nt: TGTGCCAGCAGCCGACTAGCGTTAAGTGAGCAGTTCTTC; cdr3_aa: CASSRLALSEQFF
clone_size: NA; d_call: NA; v_call: TRBV23-1; j_call: TRBJ2-7; cdr3_nt: TGCGCCAGCAGTCAATCGAATGATCCAATACAGGGGACTCTAAGGAACCCCGGATACGAGCAGTACTTC; cdr3_aa: CASSQSNDPIQGTLRNPGYEQYF
clone_size: medium-sized; d_call: NA; v_call: TRBV2; j_call: TRBJ2-4; cdr3_nt: TGTGCCAGCAGTGTGGACAGAATAAACATTCAGTACTTC; cdr3_aa: CASSVDRINIQYF
clone_size: once; d_call: NA; v_call: TRBV29-1; j_call: TRBJ2-3; cdr3_nt: TGCAGCGTTGAAGGAGATACCGGGTCGCAGTATTTT; cdr3_aa: CSVEGDTGSQYF
clone_size: once; d_call: NA; v_call: TRBV30; j_call: TRBJ1-2; cdr3_nt: TGTGCCTGGAGTGGAGGGGCTGGCTACACCTTC; cdr3_aa: CAWSGGAGYTF
clone_size: NA; d_call: TRBD1; v_call: TRBV29-1; j_call: TRBJ1-1; cdr3_nt: TGCAGCGTTGGAACAGGGGTCGTCACTGAAGCTTTCTTT; cdr3_aa: CSVGTGVVTEAFF
clone_size: NA; d_call: TRBD2; v_call: TRBV27; j_call: TRBJ2-6; cdr3_nt: TGTGCCAGCAGTTCCATAGCGGGAGGCCCGTCCGGGGCCAACGTCCTGACTTTC; cdr3_aa: CASSSIAGGPSGANVLTF
clone_size: NA; d_call: NA; v_call: TRBV11-2; j_call: TRBJ2-6; cdr3_nt: TGTGCCAGCAGCTTAGGGGAGCACGGTGCTTCTGGGGCCAACGTCCTGACTTTC; cdr3_aa: CASSLGEHGASGANVLTF
clone_size: NA; d_call: NA; v_call: TRBV6-5; j_call: TRBJ2-7; cdr3_nt: TGTGCCAGCAGTTGGCAGGGCCTAGCTGTCTACGAGCAGTACTTC; cdr3_aa: CASSWQGLAVYEQYF
clone_size: few; d_call: TRBD1; v_call: TRBV19; j_call: TRBJ1-2; cdr3_nt: TGTGCCAGTAGAGGGGGACAGACCTTCCACTATGGCTACACCTTC; cdr3_aa: CASRGGQTFHYGYTF